This T cell receptor beta chain is from a study of T cell repertoires in cytomegalovirus infection. On the study more broadly: Public TCR beta signature analysis indicated the presence of both CMV infection and matching HLA type.

Remarks on this clonotype: Antigen specificity is unknown.

One entry per CDR3 protein, called by TCRdb with MiXCR from the reads. The data show around 210,000 distinct CDR3 sequences, approximately 7% seen once. The CDR3 extends over 14 amino acids. Trimming left V 5 bases short and J 4 bases short, with 14 bases between. Germline V gives CDR1 SEHNR, CDR2 FQNEAQ (reference sequence). Findings and caveats of the study: Cumulative frequency of public TCR beta families picked out carriers of CMV plus the relevant HLA. The ex vivo response was dominated by HLA-C-restricted CMV-specific TCR beta clonotypes.

The TCR sequence derives from a human donor in good health (CMV status not recorded). Some clones in this sample may be carry-over from other donors' samples. The chain couples TRBV7-9 to TRBJ1-1; D not certain. The sample was PBMCs. The CDR3: CASSLDSWGTEAFF. The DNA of the CDR3 is TGTGCCAGCAGCCTTGACTCCTGGGGCACTGAAGCTTTCTTT.